These 16 T cell receptor beta chains were all obtained from the same sample, sequenced in a study of a mutant IDH1 vaccine in newly diagnosed glioma. Time point in this sample: week 11, during vaccination. The vaccine gave 300 ug of a 20-mer mutant IDH1 peptide subcutaneously per dose. These TCRs are of unknown antigen specificity. TCRdb keeps only in-frame clones here, not all; method: immunoSEQ multiplex PCR. Of around 40,000 clones in the sample, 84% were seen once. The material was PBMCs, obtained from a glioma patient whose treatment included an IDH1 peptide vaccine. All receptors derive from a man between 35 and 55 years old with glioma.

The chain links TRBV4-1 to TRBJ2-6; D unresolved. With 5 bases removed from V and 0 bases from J, the gap between germline ends came to 8 bases. The CDR3 is 15 residues long. Germline CDR1 is MGHRA and CDR2 is YSYEKL. The CDR3 protein is CASSFGPSGANVLTF. The CDR3 DNA is TGCGCCAGCAGCTTTGGTCCCTCTGGGGCCAACGTCCTGACTTTC.

This rearrangement joins TRBV7-2 to TRBJ2-7; D is ambiguous. The V gene lost 3 bases and the J gene lost 3 bases, with 6 bases spanning the gap. The CDR3 consists of 12 residues. CDR1 SGHTA and CDR2 FQGNSA come from the germline V gene. The CDR3 DNA is TGTGCCAGCAGCTTCTCAGGCTACGAGCAGTACTTC. Translated, it gives CASSFSGYEQYF.

The chain employs TRBV9 and TRBJ2-7, with D possibly matching TRBD1 (6 bases). Germline CDR1 and CDR2: SGDLS and YYNGEE. The V gene lost 2 bases and the J gene lost 3 bases, with 9 bases spanning the gap. This CDR3 contains 13 residues. The CDR3 nucleotides are TGTGCCAGCAGCGTCGGGGACAACTACGAGCAGTACTTC. This translates into CASSVGDNYEQYF.

The V call is TRBV18, the J call TRBJ1-1, with D unresolved. CDR1 KGHSH and CDR2 LQKENI come from the germline V gene. The V and J ends lost 3 bases and 4 bases respectively, with 9 bases between them. The CDR3 has 13 amino acids. CDR3 region: CASSPTESTEAFF. In DNA form, the CDR3 reads TGTGCCAGCTCACCGACGGAGTCCACTGAAGCTTTCTTT.

The chain links TRBV7-6 to TRBJ2-7; maybe TRBD1 (5 bases). The V end was cut by 5 bases, the J end by 3 bases, with 17 bases between. Germline CDR1 SGHVS, CDR2 FNYEAQ. The CDR3 extends over 15 amino acids. The CDR3 protein is CASSEGVSRHYEQYF. CDR3 nucleotides: TGTGCCAGCAGCGAAGGGGTCTCCCGCCACTACGAGCAGTACTTC. Using reference TRBV7-6 and TRBJ2-7 for the parts outside the CDR3, the full variable domain is GAGVSQSPRYKVTKRGQDVALRCDPISGHVSLYWYRQALGQGPEFLTYFNYEAQQDKSGLPNDRFSAERPEGSISTLTIQRTEQRDSAMYRCASSEGVSRHYEQYFGPGTRLTVT.

V usage is TRBV6-5 and J usage is TRBJ1-2; no definite D call. V dropped 6 bases and J dropped 1 base, with 15 bases sitting between them. This CDR3 contains 15 residues. Germline lookup yields CDR1 MNHEY and CDR2 SVGAGI. DNA for the CDR3: TGTGCCAGCAGAGCCGGGTTCCCTCTTAACTATGGCTACACCTTC. It specifies CASRAGFPLNYGYTF.

V is TRBV5-1 and J is TRBJ2-5; no firm D call. The germline gives CDR1 SGHRS, CDR2 YFSETQ. V lost 4 bases to trimming and J lost 3 bases, with 7 bases between them. The CDR3 runs 12 residues. Here the CDR3 DNA reads TGCGCCAGCAGCGTCAATGAAGAGACCCAGTACTTC. Translation: CASSVNEETQYF. Filled out from reference TRBV5-1 and TRBJ2-5, the complete variable domain reads KAGVTQTPRYLIKTRGQQVTLSCSPISGHRSVSWYQQTPGQGLQFLFEYFSETQRNKGNFPGRFSGRQFSNSRSEMNVSTLELGDSALYLCASSVNEETQYFGPGTRLLVL.

This clone is termed medium-sized. The rearrangement links TRBV5-6 to TRBJ1-2; the D gene is possibly TRBD1 (5 bases). Germline V gives CDR1 SGHDT, CDR2 YYEEEE. CDR3 length: 14 residues. V was trimmed by 2 bases and J by 4 bases, leaving 12 bases between them. CDR3 residues: CASSLGRVVYGYTF. For the CDR3, the DNA is TGTGCCAGCAGCTTAGGCAGGGTGGTCTATGGCTACACCTTC.

The chain combines TRBV5-4 with TRBJ2-3, with D uncertain. Germline CDR1 is SGHNT and CDR2 is YYREEE (reference sequence). Trimming cost V 0 bases and J 4 bases, with 3 bases left between them. The length of the CDR3 is 12 residues. The CDR3: CASSLGSDTQYF. The DNA of the CDR3 is TGTGCCAGCAGCTTGGGGTCAGATACGCAGTATTTT.

This sequence joins TRBV20-1 and TRBJ2-1; TRBD1 or TRBD2 may be the D gene (5 bases each). V was shortened by 1 base and J by 10 bases, with 8 bases between the two germline ends. CDR1 and CDR2 (germline): DFQATT, SNEGSKA (reference sequence). This CDR3 has 11 amino acids. The DNA of the CDR3 is TGCAGTGCTAGAGGGGGCGGGGAGCAGTTCTTC. Encoded protein: CSARGGGEQFF.

The V gene is TRBV15, the J gene TRBJ1-5; maybe TRBD1 (6 bases). The V end lost 2 bases, the J end lost 0 bases, and 11 bases lay between the germline ends. There are 16 residues in the CDR3. CDR1 and CDR2 from the germline V gene are LNHNV and YYDKDF (reference sequence). This CDR3 is CATSRLGQNSNQPQHF. Here the CDR3 DNA reads TGTGCCACCAGCAGACTGGGACAAAATAGCAATCAGCCCCAGCATTTT.

This chain joins TRBV14 and TRBJ2-2, with TRBD2 matching 9 bases. Germline V gene data show CDR1 as SGHDN and CDR2 as FVKESK. There are 17 residues in the CDR3. With V trimmed by 0 bases and J by 7 bases, 9 bases remained unmatched. CDR3 coding DNA: TGTGCCAGCAGCCAAGATGTACGAGCGGGAGGCCGCGGGGAGCTGTTTTTT. It encodes CASSQDVRAGGRGELFF.

This rearrangement joins TRBV19 to TRBJ2-5, with 7 bases matching TRBD1. CDR3 length: 13 amino acids. The germline gives CDR1 LNHDA, CDR2 SQIVND (reference sequence). V was pared by 6 bases and J by 5 bases, with 6 bases of the junction left unmatched. The CDR3 DNA reads as TGTGCCAGTAGAGACAGGGTATGGGAGACCCAGTACTTC. Translated: CASRDRVWETQYF.

The rearrangement joins TRBV2 to TRBJ2-5; the D is unclear. The CDR3 runs to 13 residues. V was cut by 6 bases and J by 4 bases, with 12 bases left in between. In germline, CDR1 is SNHLY, CDR2 FYNNEI. CDR3 sequence reads: CASRPFTLETQYF. As DNA, the CDR3 is TGTGCCAGCAGACCCTTCACCTTAGAGACCCAGTACTTC.

The chain carries TRBV5-1 and TRBJ2-2; 12 nucleotides agree with TRBD2. In germline, CDR1 is SGHRS, CDR2 YFSETQ. CDR3 size: 17 residues. V shed 4 bases and J 4 bases; nucleotides not matched to a gene: 8. CDR3 region: CASSLRLAGAGTGELFF. Here the CDR3 DNA reads TGCGCCAGCAGCCTCCGACTAGCGGGAGCTGGCACCGGGGAGCTGTTTTTT.

The count of this clone is one. The V and J genes are TRBV7-3 and TRBJ2-5; D gene uncertain. This CDR3 contains 13 residues. Germline values: CDR1 SGHTA, CDR2 FQGTGA. V was clipped by 3 bases and J by 1 base, with 6 bases between them. Here the CDR3 DNA reads TGTGCCAGCAGCTTCGGATCCCAAGAGACCCAGTACTTC. It codes for CASSFGSQETQYF.